The clone carrying this T cell receptor (beta chain) was detected once. This CDR3 comprises 15 residues. Germline V lookup: CDR1 LNHNV, CDR2 YYDKDF (reference sequence). V was clipped by 1 base and J by 5 bases; unmatched bases: 5. This sample is part of a study of blood T cell repertoires in COVID-19. Across the study: The origin of the acute and convalescent COVID-19 samples was the United States, Italy and Spain. PBMCs, B-cell-depleted T cells, or T cells were the source of the cDNA or gDNA that made up the material.

In the source study's methods: Reference gene primer amplification gave estimated nucleated cell counts. Sequenced by immunoSEQ multiplex PCR; TCRdb stores in-frame clones only, minus some. From that table come the V and J calls and clone size; the DNA was used to work out D and trimming. The sample records some 240,000 clones, around 83% being singletons. The sample consisted of peripheral blood. This TCR derives from a man aged 45 to 65 with active or convalescent COVID-19. The J gene is TRBJ2-5, the V gene TRBV15; 9 bases line up with TRBD1. This CDR3 is CATSRATGGRETQYF. The CDR3 DNA reads as TGTGCCACCAGCAGAGCAACAGGGGGCAGGGAGACCCAGTACTTC.